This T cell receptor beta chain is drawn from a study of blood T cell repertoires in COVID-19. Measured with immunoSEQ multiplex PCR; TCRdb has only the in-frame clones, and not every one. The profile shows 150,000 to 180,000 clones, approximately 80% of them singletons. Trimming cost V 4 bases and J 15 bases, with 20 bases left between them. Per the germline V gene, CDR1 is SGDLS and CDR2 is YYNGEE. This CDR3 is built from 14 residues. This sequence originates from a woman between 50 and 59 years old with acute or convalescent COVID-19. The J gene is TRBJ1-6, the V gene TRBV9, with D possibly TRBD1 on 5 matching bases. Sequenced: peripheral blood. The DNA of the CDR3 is TGTGCCAGCAGCAGAACCGGGACTCAAAGCGGCCTCCACTTT. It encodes CASSRTGTQSGLHF.